This T cell receptor beta chain was recorded in a study of blood T cell repertoires in COVID-19. Across the whole study: Samples representing acute and convalescent COVID-19 were sourced from the United States, Italy and Spain. T cells, B-cell-depleted T cells, or PBMCs supplied cDNA or gDNA.

Patients in Seattle were enrolled during active infection, then followed longitudinally. This CDR3 has 13 amino acids. Per the germline V gene, CDR1 is MNHEY and CDR2 is SMNVEV (reference sequence). V lost 6 bases and J lost 4, with 10 bases in between. The authors' processing: From reference gene primer amplification, estimates of nucleated cell counts were derived. TCRdb's copy holds only in-frame clones and misses some; the assay was immunoSEQ multiplex PCR. V and J calls and clone size come straight from that table; D and trimming were deduced from the DNA. There are tens of thousands of clones in the sample; 85% to 95% occur only once, and 0.65% to 0.95% lies in the top ten.

The receptor's source is a woman in her seventies with COVID-19, enrolled during active disease. Sequenced: peripheral blood. The chain has TRBV27 and TRBJ1-5; D is unclear. The CDR3 spells CASRAAGNQPQHF. CDR3 sequence (DNA): TGTGCCAGCAGAGCCGCGGGGAATCAGCCCCAGCATTTT.